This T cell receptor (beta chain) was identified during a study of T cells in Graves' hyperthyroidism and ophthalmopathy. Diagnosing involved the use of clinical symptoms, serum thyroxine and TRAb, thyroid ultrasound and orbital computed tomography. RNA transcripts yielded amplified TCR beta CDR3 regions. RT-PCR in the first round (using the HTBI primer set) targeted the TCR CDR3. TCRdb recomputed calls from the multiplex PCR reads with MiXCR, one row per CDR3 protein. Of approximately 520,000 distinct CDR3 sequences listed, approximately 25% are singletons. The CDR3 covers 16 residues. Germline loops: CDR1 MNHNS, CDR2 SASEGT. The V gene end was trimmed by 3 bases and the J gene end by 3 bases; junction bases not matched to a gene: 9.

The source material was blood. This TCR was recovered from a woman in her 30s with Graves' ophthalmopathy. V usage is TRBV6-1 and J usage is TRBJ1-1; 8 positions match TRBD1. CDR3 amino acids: CASSDFRTGKDTEAFF. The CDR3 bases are TGTGCCAGCAGTGATTTTAGGACAGGGAAGGACACTGAAGCTTTCTTT.